This passage covers 26 T cell receptor beta chains from one sample sequenced in a study of cytomegalovirus exposure and HLA in healthy donors. The PCR was carried out with 60 Vbeta primers and 13 Jbeta primers. The table came from immunoSEQ multiplex PCR; TCRdb's copy has only in-frame clones and leaves some out. Of some 140,000 clones listed, 65% to 80% are singletons. The sequencing input was PBMCs. The receptors stem from a woman in her 50s in good health and CMV-seropositive.

The gene calls are TRBV19 and TRBJ2-3, with a tentative D call TRBD2 (6 bases). From germline, CDR1 is LNHDA and CDR2 SQIVND (reference sequence). The length of the CDR3 is 16 residues. Trimming shortened V by 7 bases and J by 4 bases, and 21 bases separated the two germline ends. CDR3 sequence (DNA): TGTGCCAGTAAACCCGTAGCGGCCATTCTCGCAGATACGCAGTATTTT. Its translation: CASKPVAAILADTQYF.

This clone was observed once. The chain is built from TRBV2 and TRBJ2-3; 8 bases are a match to TRBD2. The CDR3 runs to 15 residues. Germline V gives CDR1 SNHLY, CDR2 FYNNEI. V lost 11 bases, J lost 6 bases, and 16 bases stayed unmatched. In DNA form, the CDR3 reads TGTGCCGACCAACTCGTCCCGGGGGGGAGGGATACGCAGTATTTT. This gives the protein CADQLVPGGRDTQYF.

The chain employs TRBV25-1 and TRBJ2-1; 8 positions match TRBD2. The V and J ends lost 0 bases and 3 bases, in that order; junction bases with no gene match: 4. The V gene's germline CDR1 is MGHDK and CDR2 SYGVNS. There are 16 residues in the CDR3. CDR3 DNA sequence: TGTGCCAGCAGTGAATACGGGGGGGATGTCTACAATGAGCAGTTCTTC. Amino acid sequence: CASSEYGGDVYNEQFF.

This clone was seen only a few times. Written as DNA, the CDR3 is TGTGCCAGCAGCTTAAGGGGCACCAACACCGGGGAGCTGTTTTTT. It yields the protein CASSLRGTNTGELFF. This chain links TRBV11-2 with TRBJ2-2; possibly TRBD1 for D (5 bases). CDR1 SGHAT and CDR2 FQNNGV come from the germline V gene. Trimming removed 2 bases at V and 2 bases at J, with 9 bases between. CDR3 size: 15 residues.

As regards this clone: Other DNA sequences from this sample encode an identical CDR3 as well. CDR3 residues: CASSFLTGELFF. DNA for the CDR3: TGTGCCAGCAGCTTTCTCACCGGGGAGCTGTTTTTT. This sequence joins TRBV7-2 and TRBJ2-2; unclear D gene. V gave up 3 bases and J gave up 4 bases, with 3 bases separating them. This CDR3 is 12 amino acids long. CDR1 and CDR2 (germline): SGHTA, FQGNSA.

The chain recombines TRBV4-1 with TRBJ2-7, with TRBD1 matching over 9 bases. This CDR3 has 14 residues. Trimming cost V 3 bases and J 3 bases; bases outside gene matches: 3. In germline, CDR1 is MGHRA, CDR2 YSYEKL. CDR3 region: CASSHRQGDYEQYF. The CDR3 coding sequence is TGCGCCAGCAGCCACCGACAGGGGGACTACGAGCAGTACTTC.

This clone turned up a few times. The V and J genes are TRBV19 and TRBJ1-2, with TRBD1 matching over 9 bases. Germline trimming cut 5 bases from V and 5 bases from J; bases unmatched to any gene: 3. Germline V CDR1 and CDR2: LNHDA, SQIVND (reference sequence). The CDR3 spans 13 residues. CDR3 coding DNA: TGTGCCAGTAGTCCCGGGACAGGGTATGGCTACACCTTC. Translation gives CASSPGTGYGYTF. Supplemented by reference TRBV19 and TRBJ1-2, the full variable domain reads DGGITQSPKYLFRKEGQNVTLSCEQNLNHDAMYWYRQDPGQGLRLIYYSQIVNDFQKGDIAEGYSVSREKKESFPLTVTSAQKNPTAFYLCASSPGTGYGYTFGSGTRLTVV.

This clone was observed a single time. One junction end does not reproduce the germline sequence, and a read error may be involved. As DNA, the CDR3 is TGTGCCAGCAGGGAAGGGACAGGGAGGCAGCCCCAGCATTTT. Translating it yields CASREGTGRQPQHF. The chain uses TRBV6-1 and TRBJ1-5; 9 bases are shared with TRBD1. This CDR3 contains 14 residues. Germline V gives CDR1 MNHNS, CDR2 SASEGT.

The V call is TRBV19, the J call TRBJ2-7; possible D gene TRBD2, 6 bases. From germline, CDR1 is LNHDA and CDR2 SQIVND (reference sequence). The CDR3 has 15 amino acids. Trimming removed 5 bases at V and 1 base at J, with 15 bases between. As DNA, the CDR3 is TGTGCCAGTAGTGAGGAGGGGAAGAGGTCCTACGAGCAGTACTTC. It specifies CASSEEGKRSYEQYF.

This chain connects TRBV4-3 to TRBJ2-7; 8 positions match TRBD1. This CDR3 is built from 15 residues. Germline CDR1 is LGHNA and CDR2 is YSLEER. Trimming took 1 base from V and 2 from J; bases not matched to a gene: 4. The CDR3 loop is CASSQVVDRAYEQYF. Here the CDR3 DNA reads TGCGCCAGCAGCCAAGTGGTGGACAGGGCCTACGAGCAGTACTTC.

This chain joins TRBV7-2 and TRBJ1-6, with a weak D call TRBD1 (5 bases). The V end lost 3 bases, the J end lost 6 bases, and 9 bases lay between the germline ends. Germline assignment: CDR1 SGHTA and CDR2 FQGNSA. This CDR3 is 14 amino acids long. CDR3 loop: CASSLRQINSPLHF. CDR3 in DNA: TGTGCCAGCAGCTTGCGACAGATTAATTCACCCCTCCACTTT.

The J gene is TRBJ2-1, the V gene TRBV7-8, with TRBD2 identical over 10 bases. Germline V gene lookup returns CDR1 SGHVS and CDR2 FQNEAQ. CDR3 length equals 15 residues. The V gene end was trimmed by 1 base and the J gene end by 10 bases; junction bases not matched to a gene: 7. CDR3 amino acids: CASSLVVIAGGEQFF. In DNA, the CDR3 is TGTGCCAGCAGCTTAGTAGTAATAGCGGGGGGCGAGCAGTTCTTC. Full variable domain (rest looked up from reference TRBV7-8 and TRBJ2-1): GAGVSQSPRYKVAKRGQDVALRCDPISGHVSLFWYQQALGQGPEFLTYFQNEAQLDKSGLPSDRFFAERPEGSVSTLKIQRTQQEDSAVYLCASSLVVIAGGEQFFGPGTRLTVL.

V and J are TRBV27 and TRBJ1-5, with TRBD1 as a possible D gene (5 bases). There are 16 residues in the CDR3. Trimming removed 7 bases at V and 5 bases at J, with 21 bases between. Germline lookup yields CDR1 MNHEY and CDR2 SMNVEV (reference sequence). Here the CDR3 reads CASNQGGEVEDQPQHF. For the CDR3, the DNA is TGTGCCAGCAACCAGGGTGGGGAGGTCGAGGATCAGCCCCAGCATTTT.

V gene TRBV30 combines with J gene TRBJ1-1; TRBD1 is a possible D gene (6 bases). V lost 3 bases and J lost 2, with 13 bases in between. This CDR3 spans 14 amino acids. Germline CDR1 is GTSNPN and CDR2 is SVGIG (reference sequence). CDR3 bases: TGTGCCTGGAGCTATGGACAGTTAAACACTGAAGCTTTCTTT. Protein product: CAWSYGQLNTEAFF.

The chain couples TRBV7-2 to TRBJ2-7; TRBD1 matches at 7 bases. Per the germline V gene, CDR1 is SGHTA and CDR2 is FQGNSA. V shed 6 bases and J 0 bases; nucleotides not matched to a gene: 8. The CDR3 spans 15 residues. For the CDR3, the DNA is TGTGCCAGCAGTTTTCGACAGGGATCCTCCTACGAGCAGTACTTC. It codes for CASSFRQGSSYEQYF.

The chain joins TRBV15 to TRBJ1-4; no clear D. Trimming left V 3 bases short and J 4 bases short, with 12 bases between. Germline V CDR1 and CDR2: LNHNV, YYDKDF (reference sequence). The CDR3 contains 15 residues. CDR3 residues: CATSSMGGGNEKLFF. Written as DNA, the CDR3 is TGTGCCACCAGCAGTATGGGAGGAGGTAATGAAAAACTGTTTTTT.

The rearrangement joins TRBV5-4 to TRBJ2-7, with 7 positions matching TRBD1. Per the germline V gene, CDR1 is SGHNT and CDR2 is YYREEE (reference sequence). This CDR3 region has 15 residues. V shed 5 bases, J shed 1 base, and the junction held 9 bases outside the gene matches. CDR3 residues: CASSPSRDRSYEQYF. In DNA, the CDR3 is TGTGCCAGCAGTCCGTCCCGGGACAGATCCTACGAGCAGTACTTC.

This chain uses TRBV11-3 with TRBJ2-1, with 8 bases matching TRBD1. The ends lost 1 base at V and 10 bases at J; junction bases unmatched: 9. The CDR3 has 15 amino acids. Germline CDR1 SGHNT, CDR2 YENEEA. This CDR3 reads CASSLGQGRATEQFF. The CDR3 DNA follows: TGTGCCAGCAGCTTAGGACAGGGGCGAGCAACCGAGCAGTTCTTC.

This clone has a single count. The chain links TRBV7-3 to TRBJ2-1; a weak D match, TRBD1 (6 bases). Germline V lookup: CDR1 SGHTA, CDR2 FQGTGA. The CDR3 is 16 residues long. The ends were cut back, 5 bases at V and 0 bases at J, with 14 bases in the middle. CDR3 DNA: TGTGCCAGCAGCCCGCGGACAGCTAGCTCCTACAATGAGCAGTTCTTC. It encodes CASSPRTASSYNEQFF. The full variable domain, rest sourced from reference TRBV7-3 and TRBJ2-1, is GAGVSQTPSNKVTEKGKYVELRCDPISGHTALYWYRQSLGQGPEFLIYFQGTGAADDSGLPNDRFFAVRPEGSVSTLKIQRTERGDSAVYLCASSPRTASSYNEQFFGPGTRLTVL.

V and J are TRBV5-4 and TRBJ1-4; TRBD1 matches at 7 bases. After removal of 4 bases from V and 7 bases from J, the junction contained 10 bases not matched to a gene. Germline V CDR1 and CDR2: SGHNT, YYREEE (reference sequence). The CDR3 spans 15 residues. The CDR3 reads CASSPRQGRSEKLFF. The CDR3 DNA reads as TGTGCCAGCAGCCCGCGACAGGGAAGGTCTGAAAAACTGTTTTTT.

V usage is TRBV6-5 and J usage is TRBJ1-1, with D possibly TRBD1 on 6 matching bases. CDR3 length equals 15 residues. Between the trimmed V and J ends, which lost 0 bases and 1 base, there was a span of 9 bases. Germline lookup yields CDR1 MNHEY and CDR2 SVGAGI. CDR3 sequence: CASSYSGGANTEAFF. The CDR3 nucleotides are TGTGCCAGCAGTTACTCTGGGGGCGCGAACACTGAAGCTTTCTTT.

CDR3 residues: CASSLGTGMGTGELFF. CDR3 bases: TGTGCCAGCAGCTTAGGGACAGGGATGGGCACCGGGGAGCTGTTTTTT. The rearrangement links TRBV11-2 to TRBJ2-2; 8 bases agree with TRBD1. After removal of 1 base from V and 4 bases from J, the junction contained 5 bases not matched to a gene. CDR1 and CDR2 (germline): SGHAT, FQNNGV. CDR3 length: 16 residues. Supplemented by reference TRBV11-2 and TRBJ2-2, the full variable domain reads EAGVAQSPRYKIIEKRQSVAFWCNPISGHATLYWYQQILGQGPKLLIQFQNNGVVDDSQLPKDRFSAERLKGVDSTLKIQPAKLEDSAVYLCASSLGTGMGTGELFFGEGSRLTVL.

The V gene is TRBV2, the J gene TRBJ2-1; D possibly corresponds to TRBD1 (5 bases). CDR1 is SNHLY and CDR2 is FYNNEI in the germline V gene. This CDR3 spans 14 amino acids. V gave up 4 bases and J gave up 9 bases, with 16 bases separating them. The CDR3 protein is CASSGQTTSSEQFF. CDR3 nucleotide sequence: TGTGCCAGCAGTGGACAGACGACAAGTAGTGAGCAGTTCTTC.

Here the CDR3 DNA reads TGTGCCAGTAGTATGGCTGGTTTTGATGGCTACACCTTC. Amino acids: CASSMAGFDGYTF. The J gene is TRBJ1-2, the V gene TRBV19; no firm D call. Per germline, CDR1 LNHDA and CDR2 SQIVND (reference sequence). The CDR3 length is 13 residues. Trimming shortened V by 3 bases and J by 6 bases, and 11 bases separated the two germline ends.

CDR3 in DNA: TGTGCCAGCAGCTTAAAAGGGGGGTTGCAGCGGGGGCCGCACAATGAGCAGTTCTTC. Translation gives CASSLKGGLQRGPHNEQFF. This rearrangement joins TRBV7-2 to TRBJ2-1, with 8 bases that match TRBD2. Germline trimming cut 2 bases from V and 5 bases from J; bases unmatched to any gene: 17. Germline lookup yields CDR1 SGHTA and CDR2 FQGNSA. This CDR3 comprises 19 residues.

This clone was seen a single time. The chain recombines TRBV5-1 with TRBJ2-1, with 7 nucleotides matching TRBD1. The CDR3 totals 15 residues. Germline lookup yields CDR1 SGHRS and CDR2 YFSETQ. J was trimmed by 2 bases and V by 3 bases; bases with no gene match: 5. The CDR3 DNA is TGCGCCAGCAGCTCAACAGGGGTAACCTACAATGAGCAGTTCTTC. Its translation: CASSSTGVTYNEQFF.